The source of this T cell receptor beta chain is a study of T cell repertoires in cytomegalovirus infection. About the study: A matching HLA type, together with CMV infection, was signaled by public TCR beta signatures. Findings of the study overall: Dominant in the ex vivo response were TCR beta clonotypes restricted by HLA-C and specific for CMV.

TCRdb reprocessed the reads via MiXCR and lists one record per CDR3 protein. The sample contains about 360,000 distinct CDR3 sequences, about a sixth of which appear only once. This clonotype appeared a few times. Its antigen is unknown. V dropped 4 bases and J dropped 0 bases, with 11 bases sitting between them. The germline CDR1 and CDR2 sequences are SGHDT and YYEEEE. The CDR3 is 14 residues long. This chain links TRBV5-6 with TRBJ2-7; D is uncertain. The sequenced material came from PBMCs. This receptor was taken from a human donor in good health (CMV status not recorded). Some clones in this sample may be carry-over from other donors' samples. CDR3 region: CASSRAPPSYEQYF. CDR3 bases: TGTGCCAGCAGCAGGGCCCCTCCCTCCTACGAGCAGTACTTC.